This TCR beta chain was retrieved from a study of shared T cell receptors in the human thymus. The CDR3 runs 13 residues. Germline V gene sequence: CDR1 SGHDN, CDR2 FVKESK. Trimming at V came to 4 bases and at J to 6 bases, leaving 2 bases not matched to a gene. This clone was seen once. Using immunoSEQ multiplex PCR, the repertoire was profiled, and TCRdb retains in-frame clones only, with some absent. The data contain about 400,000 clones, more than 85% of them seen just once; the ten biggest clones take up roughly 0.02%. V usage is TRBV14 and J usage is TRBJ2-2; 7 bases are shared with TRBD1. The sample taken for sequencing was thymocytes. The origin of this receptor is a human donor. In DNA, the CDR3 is TGTGCCAGCAGCCTAACAGGGGCCGGGGAGCTGTTTTTT. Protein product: CASSLTGAGELFF.